This T cell receptor (beta chain) comes out of a study of shared clonotypes between healthy human individuals. Across the study: Those who served as donors were two women and a few men between the ages of 18 and 49.

An assay was performed, and its level was deep. Template amounts of about 270 ng DNA, tens of thousands of T cell genomes, were employed in unsorted PBMC replicate PCRs. Sequenced by immunoSEQ multiplex PCR; TCRdb stores in-frame clones only, minus some. In the table there are approximately 500,000 clones, approximately 79% of which are singletons. CDR1 and CDR2 (germline): KGHSH, LQKENI. V lost 5 bases to trimming and J lost 3 bases, with 13 bases between them. The CDR3 runs to 15 residues. The gene calls are TRBV18 and TRBJ2-2; D is unclear. The TCR originated in a woman aged 40 to 50 in good health. Some clones in this sample may be carry-over from other donors' samples. The source material was PBMCs. DNA for the CDR3: TGTGCCAGCTCATCGAACGCCCGGGACACCGGGGAGCTGTTTTTT. Translated: CASSSNARDTGELFF.